The 13 T cell receptor beta chains given below trace back to one sample, sequenced in a study of blood T cell repertoires in COVID-19. Measured with immunoSEQ multiplex PCR; TCRdb has only the in-frame clones, and not every one. The sample yields a few hundred thousand clones, roughly 91% seen once. The specimen sequenced was PBMCs or T cells enriched from blood (not recorded which). These receptors all stem from a woman under 40 who had recovered from COVID-19.

The chain recombines TRBV7-9 with TRBJ1-1; TRBD1 is a possible D gene (6 bases). This CDR3 is built from 15 residues. Trimming left V 4 bases short and J 2 bases short, with 14 bases between. CDR1 is SEHNR, CDR2 FQNEAQ, per germline (reference sequence). The CDR3 here is CASSSPGGGNTEAFF. For the CDR3, the DNA is TGTGCCAGCAGCTCTCCGGGAGGGGGAAACACTGAAGCTTTCTTT.

The V gene is TRBV25-1, the J gene TRBJ2-1, with D tentatively TRBD2 (6 bases). Germline V CDR1 and CDR2: MGHDK, SYGVNS. Trimming left V 9 bases short and J 2 bases short, with 11 bases between. This CDR3 region has 13 residues. In DNA, the CDR3 is TGTGCCAGTCTTAGCGGAGCCTACAATGAGCAGTTCTTC. Protein: CASLSGAYNEQFF. The full variable domain, its missing parts supplied by reference TRBV25-1 and TRBJ2-1, is EADIYQTPRYLVIGTGKKITLECSQTMGHDKMYWYQQDPGMELHLIHYSYGVNSTEKGDLSSESTVSRIRTEHFPLTLESARPSHTSQYLCASLSGAYNEQFFGPGTRLTVL.

The chain is built from TRBV18 and TRBJ1-2; D unclear. Trimming took off 0 bases at V and 6 bases at J, with 8 bases between the two ends. The germline V gene encodes CDR1 KGHSH and CDR2 LQKENI. The CDR3 is 13 amino acids. CDR3 coding DNA: TGTGCCAGCTCACCACCGCCAGGTAATGGCTACACCTTC. Its translation: CASSPPPGNGYTF.

The chain recombines TRBV4-1 with TRBJ1-1, with a weak D call TRBD1 (5 bases). The CDR3 is 16 amino acids. With 4 bases removed from V and 4 bases from J, the gap between germline ends came to 19 bases. Germline-derived CDR1 and CDR2 are MGHRA and YSYEKL. Written as DNA, the CDR3 is TGCGCCAGCAGCCGATCCCCGGGACTCTTAACCACTGAAGCTTTCTTT. Its protein product is CASSRSPGLLTTEAFF.

The V and J genes are TRBV18 and TRBJ1-1, with D possibly being TRBD1 (6 bases). V gave up 4 bases and J gave up 1 base, with 7 bases separating them. The germline V gene has CDR1 KGHSH and CDR2 LQKENI. There are 13 residues in the CDR3. Here the CDR3 reads CASSQTGNTEAFF. The DNA for the CDR3 is TGTGCCAGCTCACAGACAGGGAACACTGAAGCTTTCTTT.

This chain joins TRBV7-8 and TRBJ2-5; the D gene is possibly TRBD2 (5 bases). Trimming stripped 5 bases from V and 2 bases from J, with 9 bases between. The germline V gene encodes CDR1 SGHVS and CDR2 FQNEAQ. The CDR3 is 13 amino acids. DNA for the CDR3: TGTGCCAGCAGCCCGAGGGCGCAAGAGACCCAGTACTTC. As protein: CASSPRAQETQYF.

J is TRBJ2-2 and V is TRBV6-1; no definite D call. Germline-derived CDR1 and CDR2 are MNHNS and SASEGT. Trimming pared 1 base from V and 1 base from J, leaving 13 bases between. CDR3 size: 17 residues. CDR3 protein: CASSEVWSTMNTGELFF. CDR3 in DNA: TGTGCCAGCAGTGAAGTTTGGTCTACCATGAACACCGGGGAGCTGTTTTTT.

The chain recombines TRBV19 with TRBJ2-1; TRBD2 matches at 8 bases. The CDR3 length is 13 residues. Germline V CDR1 and CDR2: LNHDA, SQIVND (reference sequence). Trimming took 4 bases from V and 7 from J; bases not matched to a gene: 3. CDR3 bases: TGTGCCAGTAGTACCCGGGGGGGGAATGAGCAGTTCTTC. Translation: CASSTRGGNEQFF.

This clone was picked up one time. The rearrangement uses TRBV14 and TRBJ2-2; D is unresolved. Germline V gene lookup returns CDR1 SGHDN and CDR2 FVKESK. Trimming took off 1 base at V and 0 bases at J, with 12 bases between the two ends. CDR3 size: 17 residues. CDR3 region: CASSQVPPPANTGELFF. The CDR3 nucleotides read TGTGCCAGCAGCCAAGTCCCCCCACCAGCGAACACCGGGGAGCTGTTTTTT.

This sequence joins TRBV13 and TRBJ1-5; D is unclear. Germline V CDR1 and CDR2: PRHDT, FYEKMQ (reference sequence). V lost 3 bases, J lost 4 bases, and 7 bases lay in between. This CDR3 is 13 amino acids long. In DNA, the CDR3 is TGTGCCAGCAGCTTGAGAGGGAATCAGCCCCAGCATTTT. As protein: CASSLRGNQPQHF.

This clone occurred a few times. The chain recombines TRBV5-1 with TRBJ2-7; D uncertain. From germline, CDR1 is SGHRS and CDR2 YFSETQ. V was shortened by 3 bases and J by 3 bases, with 16 bases between the two germline ends. The CDR3 contains 15 residues. The CDR3, as DNA: TGCGCCAGCAGCTCTAGTTTCGTGGTCCACTACGAGCAGTACTTC. It is translated as CASSSSFVVHYEQYF.

The rearrangement uses TRBV13 and TRBJ2-5; weak D call: TRBD2 (6 bases). The CDR3 length is 13 residues. Trimming took 4 bases from V and 5 from J, leaving 11 bases between them. Germline loops: CDR1 PRHDT, CDR2 FYEKMQ (reference sequence). CDR3 loop: CASSWDREETQYF. CDR3 in DNA: TGTGCCAGCAGCTGGGACCGGGAGGAGACCCAGTACTTC.

Notes on this clone: Other DNA sequences within the sample encode an identical CDR3. The chain joins TRBV12-3 or TRBV12-4 to TRBJ2-7; D gene uncertain. With 1 base removed from V and 7 bases from J, the gap between germline ends came to 11 bases. The CDR3 contains 13 residues. Here the CDR3 reads CASSLGQVGEQYF. CDR3 nucleotide sequence: TGTGCCAGCAGTTTAGGGCAGGTTGGGGAGCAGTACTTC.